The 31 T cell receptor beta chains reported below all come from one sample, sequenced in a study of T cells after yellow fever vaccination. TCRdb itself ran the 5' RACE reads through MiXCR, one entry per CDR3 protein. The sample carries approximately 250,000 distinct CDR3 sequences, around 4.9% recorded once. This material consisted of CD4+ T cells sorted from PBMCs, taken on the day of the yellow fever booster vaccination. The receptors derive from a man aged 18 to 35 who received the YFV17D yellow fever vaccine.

The CDR3 region is CASSLSGGKFTYEQYF. Here the CDR3 DNA reads TGTGCCAGCAGCTTATCCGGTGGGAAATTCACCTACGAGCAGTACTTC. The genes are TRBV7-3 and TRBJ2-7, with unresolved D. The V and J ends lost 2 bases and 2 bases respectively, with 16 bases between them. Germline lookup yields CDR1 SGHTA and CDR2 FQGTGA. This CDR3 contains 16 residues.

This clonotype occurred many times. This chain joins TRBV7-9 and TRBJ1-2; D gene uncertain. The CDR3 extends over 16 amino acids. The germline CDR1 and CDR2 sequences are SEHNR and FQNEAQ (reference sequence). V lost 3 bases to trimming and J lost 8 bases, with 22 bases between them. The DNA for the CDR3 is TGTGCCAGCAGCTTTTTAGATGGTGAACCGCATCCGGGCTACACCTTC. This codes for CASSFLDGEPHPGYTF.

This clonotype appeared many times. The CDR3 sequence: CATGTSGDPWEQYV. The CDR3, as DNA: TGTGCCACCGGGACTAGCGGGGACCCGTGGGAGCAGTACGTC. The chain links TRBV6-2 or TRBV6-3 to TRBJ2-7; TRBD2 agrees at 13 bases. CDR1 and CDR2 (germline): MNHEY, SVGEGT. This CDR3 spans 14 amino acids. V shed 10 bases and J 7 bases; nucleotides not matched to a gene: 10.

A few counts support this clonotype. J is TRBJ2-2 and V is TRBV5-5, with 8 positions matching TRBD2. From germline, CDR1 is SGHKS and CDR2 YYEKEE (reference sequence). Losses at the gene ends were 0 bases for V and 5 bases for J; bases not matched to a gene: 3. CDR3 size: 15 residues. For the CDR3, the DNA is TGTGCCAGCAGCTTGGACGGGGGGGGGACCGGGGAGCTGTTTTTT. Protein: CASSLDGGGTGELFF.

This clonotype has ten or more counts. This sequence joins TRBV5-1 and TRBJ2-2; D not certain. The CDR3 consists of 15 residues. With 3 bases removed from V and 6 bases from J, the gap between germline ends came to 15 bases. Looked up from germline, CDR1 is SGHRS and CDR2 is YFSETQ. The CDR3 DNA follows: TGCGCCAGCAGCTCGGGCATGAGTTCGGCCGGGGAGCTGTTTTTT. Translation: CASSSGMSSAGELFF.

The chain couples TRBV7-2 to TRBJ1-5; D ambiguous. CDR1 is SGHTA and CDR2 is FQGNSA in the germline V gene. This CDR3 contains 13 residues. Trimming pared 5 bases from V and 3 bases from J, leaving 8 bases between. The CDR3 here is CASSPETNQPQHF. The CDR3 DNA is TGTGCCAGCAGCCCCGAGACCAATCAGCCCCAGCATTTT.

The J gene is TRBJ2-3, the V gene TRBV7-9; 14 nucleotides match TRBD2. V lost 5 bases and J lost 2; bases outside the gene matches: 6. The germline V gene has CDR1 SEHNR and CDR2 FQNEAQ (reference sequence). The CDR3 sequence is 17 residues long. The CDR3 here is CASSPGTSGGDTDTQYF. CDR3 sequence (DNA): TGTGCCAGCAGCCCCGGGACTAGCGGGGGTGACACAGATACGCAGTATTTT.

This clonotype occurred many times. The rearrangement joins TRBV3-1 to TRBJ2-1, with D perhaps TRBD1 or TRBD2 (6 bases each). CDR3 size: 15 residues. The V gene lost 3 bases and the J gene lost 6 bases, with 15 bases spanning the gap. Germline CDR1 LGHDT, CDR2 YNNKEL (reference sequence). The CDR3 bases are TGTGCCAGCAGCCACTTGATGGGGGGCCCCAATGAGCAGTTCTTC. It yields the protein CASSHLMGGPNEQFF.

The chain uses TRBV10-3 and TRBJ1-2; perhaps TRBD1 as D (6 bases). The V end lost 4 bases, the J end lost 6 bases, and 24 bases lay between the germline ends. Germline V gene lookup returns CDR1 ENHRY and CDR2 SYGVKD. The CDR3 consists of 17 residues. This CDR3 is CAISAVYERGAIDGYTF. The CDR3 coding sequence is TGTGCCATCAGTGCAGTATACGAGAGGGGGGCTATAGATGGCTACACCTTC.

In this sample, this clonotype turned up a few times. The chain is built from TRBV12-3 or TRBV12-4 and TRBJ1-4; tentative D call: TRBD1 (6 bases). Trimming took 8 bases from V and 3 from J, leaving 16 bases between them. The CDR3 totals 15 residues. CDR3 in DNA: TGTGCCAGCCGCAGGGGACTACCGGCTAATGAAAAACTGTTTTTT. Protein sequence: CASRRGLPANEKLFF.

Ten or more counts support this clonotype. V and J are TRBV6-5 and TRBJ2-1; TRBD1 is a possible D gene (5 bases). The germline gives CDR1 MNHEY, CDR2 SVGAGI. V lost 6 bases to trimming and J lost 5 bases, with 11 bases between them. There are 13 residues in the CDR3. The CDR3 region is CASRATGNNEQFF. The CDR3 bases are TGTGCCAGCAGGGCCACAGGAAACAATGAGCAGTTCTTC.

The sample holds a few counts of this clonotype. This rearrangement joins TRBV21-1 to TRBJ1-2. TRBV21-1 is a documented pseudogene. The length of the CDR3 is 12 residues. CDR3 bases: TGTGCCAGCAGCAAAGTTTCCTATGGCTACACCTTC. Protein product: CASSKVSYGYTF.

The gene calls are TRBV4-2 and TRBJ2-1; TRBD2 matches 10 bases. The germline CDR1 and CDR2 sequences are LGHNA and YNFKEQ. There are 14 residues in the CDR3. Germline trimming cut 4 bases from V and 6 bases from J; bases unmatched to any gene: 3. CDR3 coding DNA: TGTGCCAGCAGCCGGAGCGGGGGGGGCAATGAGCAGTTCTTC. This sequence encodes CASSRSGGGNEQFF.

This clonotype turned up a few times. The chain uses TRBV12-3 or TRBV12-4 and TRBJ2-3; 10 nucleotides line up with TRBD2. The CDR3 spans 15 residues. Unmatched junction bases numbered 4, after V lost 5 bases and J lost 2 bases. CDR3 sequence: CASSQLAGVTDTQYF. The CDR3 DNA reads TGTGCCAGCAGTCAGCTAGCGGGGGTCACAGATACGCAGTATTTT.

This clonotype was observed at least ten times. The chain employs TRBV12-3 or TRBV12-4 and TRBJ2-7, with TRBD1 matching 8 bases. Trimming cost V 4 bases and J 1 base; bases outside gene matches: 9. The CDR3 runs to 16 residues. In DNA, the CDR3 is TGTGCCAGCAGTTACCGTCAGACAGGGGTATCCTACGAGCAGTACTTC. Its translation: CASSYRQTGVSYEQYF.

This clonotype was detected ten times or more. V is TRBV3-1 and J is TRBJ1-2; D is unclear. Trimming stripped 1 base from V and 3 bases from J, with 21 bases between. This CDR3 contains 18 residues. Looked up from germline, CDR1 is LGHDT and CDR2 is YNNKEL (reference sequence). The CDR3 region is CASSQVFDIREIDYGYTF. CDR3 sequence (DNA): TGTGCCAGCAGCCAAGTTTTCGACATCAGAGAAATAGACTATGGCTACACCTTC.

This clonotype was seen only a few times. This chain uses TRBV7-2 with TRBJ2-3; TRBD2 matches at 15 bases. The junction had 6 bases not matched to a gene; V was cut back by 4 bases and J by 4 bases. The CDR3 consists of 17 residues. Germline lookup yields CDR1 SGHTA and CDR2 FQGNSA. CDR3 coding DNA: TGTGCCAGCAGCTCGCGGACTAGCGGGGGGGTCTCAGATACGCAGTATTTT. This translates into CASSSRTSGGVSDTQYF. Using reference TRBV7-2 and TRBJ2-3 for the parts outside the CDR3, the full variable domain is GAGVSQSPSNKVTEKGKDVELRCDPISGHTALYWYRQSLGQGLEFLIYFQGNSAPDKSGLPSDRFSAERTGGSVSTLTIQRTQQEDSAVYLCASSSRTSGGVSDTQYFGPGTRLTVL.

The CDR3 here is CASSLSTGAYEQYV. In DNA, the CDR3 is TGTGCCAGCTCACTATCGACAGGGGCCTACGAGCAGTACGTC. J is TRBJ2-7 and V is TRBV18, with 8 nucleotides matching TRBD1. The CDR3 consists of 14 residues. The trim removed 4 bases at V and 2 bases at J, leaving 4 bases unmatched. Germline CDR1 reads KGHSH; CDR2 reads LQKENI.

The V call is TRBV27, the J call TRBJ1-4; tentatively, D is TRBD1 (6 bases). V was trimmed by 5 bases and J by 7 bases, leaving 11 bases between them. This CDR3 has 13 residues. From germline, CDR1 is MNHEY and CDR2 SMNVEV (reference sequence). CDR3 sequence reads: CASSPGEAEKLFF. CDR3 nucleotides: TGTGCCAGCAGTCCAGGGGAGGCTGAAAAACTGTTTTTT.

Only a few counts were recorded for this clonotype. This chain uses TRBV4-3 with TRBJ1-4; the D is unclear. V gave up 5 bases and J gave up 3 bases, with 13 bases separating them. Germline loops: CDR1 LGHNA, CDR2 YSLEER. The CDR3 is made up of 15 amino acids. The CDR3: CASSSSAGSNEKLFF. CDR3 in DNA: TGCGCCAGCAGCTCAAGCGCGGGGTCTAATGAAAAACTGTTTTTT.

The CDR3 nucleotides are TGCAGTGCCTTTAGCCCCAGAACAGGGGACGAGACCCAGTACTTC. It translates to CSAFSPRTGDETQYF. This sequence joins TRBV20-1 and TRBJ2-5, with 7 bases identical to TRBD1. Per the germline V gene, CDR1 is DFQATT and CDR2 is SNEGSKA (reference sequence). The CDR3 contains 15 residues. V lost 6 bases and J lost 5; bases outside the gene matches: 15.

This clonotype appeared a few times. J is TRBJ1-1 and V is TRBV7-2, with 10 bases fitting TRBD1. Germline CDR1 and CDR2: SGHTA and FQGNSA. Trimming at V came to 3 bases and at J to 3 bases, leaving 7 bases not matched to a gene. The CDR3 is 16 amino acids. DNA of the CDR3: TGTGCCAGCAGCTTTCTTGGGGACAGGGGCGACACTGAAGCTTTCTTT. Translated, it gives CASSFLGDRGDTEAFF.

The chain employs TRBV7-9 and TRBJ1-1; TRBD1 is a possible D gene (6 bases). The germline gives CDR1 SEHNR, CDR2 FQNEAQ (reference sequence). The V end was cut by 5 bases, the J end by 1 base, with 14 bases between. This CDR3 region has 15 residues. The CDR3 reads CASSVNRVSNTEAFF. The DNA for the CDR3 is TGTGCCAGCAGCGTAAACAGGGTATCGAACACTGAAGCTTTCTTT.

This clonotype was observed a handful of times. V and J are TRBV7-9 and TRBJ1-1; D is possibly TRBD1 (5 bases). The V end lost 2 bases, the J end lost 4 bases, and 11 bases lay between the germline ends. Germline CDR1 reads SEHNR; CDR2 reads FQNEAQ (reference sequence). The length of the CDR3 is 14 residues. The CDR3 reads CASSLWGEGTEAFF. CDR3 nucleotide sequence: TGTGCCAGCAGCTTATGGGGGGAAGGCACTGAAGCTTTCTTT. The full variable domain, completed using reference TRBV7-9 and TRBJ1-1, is DTGVSQNPRHKITKRGQNVTFRCDPISEHNRLYWYRQTLGQGPEFLTYFQNEAQLEKSRLLSDRFSAERPKGSFSTLEIQRTEQGDSAMYLCASSLWGEGTEAFFGQGTRLTVV.

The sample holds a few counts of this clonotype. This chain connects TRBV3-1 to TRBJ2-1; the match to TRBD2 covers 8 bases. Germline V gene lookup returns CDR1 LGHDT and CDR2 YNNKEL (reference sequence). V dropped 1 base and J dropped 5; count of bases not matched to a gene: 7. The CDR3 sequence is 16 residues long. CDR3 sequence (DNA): TGTGCCAGCAGCCAAGCAGGGCGGGGGGTCAACAATGAGCAGTTCTTC. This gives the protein CASSQAGRGVNNEQFF.

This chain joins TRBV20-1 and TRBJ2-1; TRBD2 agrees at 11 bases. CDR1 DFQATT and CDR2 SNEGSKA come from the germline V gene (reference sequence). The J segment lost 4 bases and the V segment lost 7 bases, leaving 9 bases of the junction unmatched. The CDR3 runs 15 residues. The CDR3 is CSVPTTSGGYNEQFF. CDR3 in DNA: TGCAGTGTTCCAACCACTAGCGGGGGATACAATGAGCAGTTCTTC.

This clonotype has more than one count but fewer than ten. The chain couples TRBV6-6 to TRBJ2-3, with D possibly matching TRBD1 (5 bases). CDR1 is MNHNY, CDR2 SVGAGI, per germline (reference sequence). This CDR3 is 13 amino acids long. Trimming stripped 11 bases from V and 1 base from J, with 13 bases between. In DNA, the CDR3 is TGTGCCGGCTTAACAGGAGGCACAGATACGCAGTATTTT. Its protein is CAGLTGGTDTQYF.

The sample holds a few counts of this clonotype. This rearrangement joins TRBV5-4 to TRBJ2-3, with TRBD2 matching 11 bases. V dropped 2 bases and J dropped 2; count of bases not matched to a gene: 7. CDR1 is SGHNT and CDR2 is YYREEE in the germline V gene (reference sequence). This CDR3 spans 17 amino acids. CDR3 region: CASSLWLAGGFTDTQYF. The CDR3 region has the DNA TGTGCCAGCAGCTTATGGCTAGCGGGGGGTTTCACAGATACGCAGTATTTT.

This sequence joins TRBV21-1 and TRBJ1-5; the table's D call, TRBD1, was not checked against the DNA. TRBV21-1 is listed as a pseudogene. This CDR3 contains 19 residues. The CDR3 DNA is TGTGCCAGCAGCAAAGGGAGGAACTGGGACAGGGGTAGCAATCAGCCCCAGCATTTT. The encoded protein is CASSKGRNWDRGSNQPQHF.

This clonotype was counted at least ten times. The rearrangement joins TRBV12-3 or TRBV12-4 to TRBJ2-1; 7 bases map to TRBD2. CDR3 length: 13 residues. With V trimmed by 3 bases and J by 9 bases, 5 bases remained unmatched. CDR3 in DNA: TGTGCCAGCAGTTTCGGCGGGGGAGGTGAGCAGTTCTTC. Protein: CASSFGGGGEQFF.

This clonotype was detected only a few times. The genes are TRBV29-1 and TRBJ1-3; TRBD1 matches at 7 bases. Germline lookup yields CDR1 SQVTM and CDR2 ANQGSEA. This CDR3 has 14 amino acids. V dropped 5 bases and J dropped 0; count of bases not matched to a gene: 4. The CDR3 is CSVSGDSSGNTIYF. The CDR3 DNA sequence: TGCAGCGTTTCGGGGGACAGCTCTGGAAACACCATATATTTT.